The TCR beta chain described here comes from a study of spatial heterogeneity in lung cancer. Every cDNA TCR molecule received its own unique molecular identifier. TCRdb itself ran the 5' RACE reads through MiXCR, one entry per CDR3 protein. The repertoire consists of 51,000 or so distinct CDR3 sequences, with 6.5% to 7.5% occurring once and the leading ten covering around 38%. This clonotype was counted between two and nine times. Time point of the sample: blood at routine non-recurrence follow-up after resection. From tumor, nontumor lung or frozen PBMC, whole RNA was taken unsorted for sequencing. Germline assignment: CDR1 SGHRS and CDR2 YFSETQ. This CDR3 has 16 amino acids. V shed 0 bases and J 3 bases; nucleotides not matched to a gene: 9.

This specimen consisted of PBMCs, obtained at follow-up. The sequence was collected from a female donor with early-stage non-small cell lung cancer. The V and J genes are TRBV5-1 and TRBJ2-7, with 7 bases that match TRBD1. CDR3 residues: CASSLGGVRDSYEQYF. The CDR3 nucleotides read TGCGCCAGCAGCTTGGGGGGCGTAAGGGACAGCTACGAGCAGTACTTC.